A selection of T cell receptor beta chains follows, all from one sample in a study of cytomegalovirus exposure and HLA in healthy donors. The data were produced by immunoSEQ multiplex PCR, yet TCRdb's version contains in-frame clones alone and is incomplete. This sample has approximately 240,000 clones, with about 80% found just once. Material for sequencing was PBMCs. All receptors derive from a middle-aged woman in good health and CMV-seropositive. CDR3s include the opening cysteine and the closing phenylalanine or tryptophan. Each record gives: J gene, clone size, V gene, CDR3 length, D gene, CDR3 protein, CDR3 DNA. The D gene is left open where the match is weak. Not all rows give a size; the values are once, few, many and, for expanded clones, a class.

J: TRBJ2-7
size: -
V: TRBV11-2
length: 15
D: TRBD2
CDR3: CASSFGLAVGYEQYF
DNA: TGTGCCAGCAGCTTCGGACTAGCGGTTGGCTACGAGCAGTACTTC

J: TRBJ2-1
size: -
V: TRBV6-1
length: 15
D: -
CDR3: CASSSPLDSYNEQFF
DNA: TGTGCCAGCAGCTCCCCACTCGACAGCTACAATGAGCAGTTCTTC

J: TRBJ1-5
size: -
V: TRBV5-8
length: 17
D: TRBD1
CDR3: CASSPLTGGRSNQPQHF
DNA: TGTGCCAGCAGCCCTCTTACAGGGGGCCGGAGCAATCAGCCCCAGCATTTT

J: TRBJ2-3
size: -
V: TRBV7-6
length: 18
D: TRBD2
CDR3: CASSSRTSGPGGKDTQYF
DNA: TGTGCCAGCAGTTCTAGGACTAGCGGACCCGGAGGGAAAGATACGCAGTATTTT

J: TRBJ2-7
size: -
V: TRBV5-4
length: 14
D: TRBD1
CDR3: CASFMQDRTYEQYF
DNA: TGTGCCAGCTTCATGCAGGACAGGACCTACGAGCAGTACTTC

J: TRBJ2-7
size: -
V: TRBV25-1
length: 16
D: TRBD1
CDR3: CAGTDTSGTGSYEQYF
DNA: TGTGCCGGCACCGACACCTCCGGGACAGGGTCCTACGAGCAGTACTTC

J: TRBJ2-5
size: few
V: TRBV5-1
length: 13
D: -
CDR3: CASNGDNEETQYF
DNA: TGCGCCAGCAATGGGGACAACGAAGAGACCCAGTACTTC

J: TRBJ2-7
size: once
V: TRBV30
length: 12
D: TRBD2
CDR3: CAWRAREGSPYF
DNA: TGTGCCTGGAGGGCCCGGGAGGGAAGCCCGTACTTC

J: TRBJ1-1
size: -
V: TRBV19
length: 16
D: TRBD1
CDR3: CASSIGTGVLNTEAFF
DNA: TGTGCCAGTAGTATCGGGACAGGGGTCCTGAACACTGAAGCTTTCTTT

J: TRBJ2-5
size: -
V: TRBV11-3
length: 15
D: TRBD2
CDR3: CASSPRLAGEETQYF
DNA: TGTGCCAGCAGCCCTAGACTAGCGGGAGAAGAGACCCAGTACTTC

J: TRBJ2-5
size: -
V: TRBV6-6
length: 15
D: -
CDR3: CASRVRDTTWGTQYF
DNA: TGTGCCAGCAGGGTCCGGGACACGACCTGGGGGACCCAGTACTTC

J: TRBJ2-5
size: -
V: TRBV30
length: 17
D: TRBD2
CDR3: CAWSVGRLAGGRETQYF
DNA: TGTGCCTGGAGTGTGGGGAGACTAGCGGGGGGGCGGGAGACCCAGTACTTC

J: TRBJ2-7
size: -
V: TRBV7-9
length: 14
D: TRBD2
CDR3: CASSGDSGGYEQYF
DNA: TGTGCCAGCAGCGGGGATTCGGGGGGCTACGAGCAGTACTTC

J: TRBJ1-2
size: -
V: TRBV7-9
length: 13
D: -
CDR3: CSSSLPQDNGYTF
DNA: TGTTCCAGCAGCCTCCCACAGGACAATGGCTACACCTTC

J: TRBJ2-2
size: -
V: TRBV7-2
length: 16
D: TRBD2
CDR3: CASSWVAGLNTGELFF
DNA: TGTGCCAGCAGCTGGGTAGCGGGGTTGAACACCGGGGAGCTGTTTTTT

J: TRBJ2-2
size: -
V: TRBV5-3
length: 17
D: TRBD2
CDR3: CARSLAPGLAGTGELFF
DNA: TGTGCCAGAAGCTTGGCCCCGGGACTAGCGGGCACCGGGGAGCTGTTTTTT

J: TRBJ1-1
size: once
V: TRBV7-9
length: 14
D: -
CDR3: CASSLGGGLTEAFF
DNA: TGTGCCAGCAGCTTAGGCGGGGGCTTGACTGAAGCTTTCTTT

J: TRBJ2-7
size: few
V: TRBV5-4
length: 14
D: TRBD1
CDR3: CAGSLQGAGYEQYF
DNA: TGTGCCGGCAGCTTGCAGGGGGCCGGCTACGAGCAGTACTTC

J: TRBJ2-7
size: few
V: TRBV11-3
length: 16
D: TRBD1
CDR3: CASSLAAGTGVYEQYF
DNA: TGTGCCAGCAGCTTAGCCGCCGGGACAGGGGTATACGAGCAGTACTTC

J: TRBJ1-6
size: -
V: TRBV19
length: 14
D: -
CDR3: CASKESTGDSPLHF
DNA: TGTGCCAGTAAAGAATCAACCGGGGATTCACCCCTCCACTTT

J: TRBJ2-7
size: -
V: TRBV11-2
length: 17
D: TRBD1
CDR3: CASSLGPRTGLSYEQYF
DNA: TGTGCCAGCAGCTTAGGCCCCCGGACAGGGCTTAGTTACGAGCAGTACTTC

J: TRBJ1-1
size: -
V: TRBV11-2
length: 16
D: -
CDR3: CASSLDRATGPVGAFF
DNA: TGTGCCAGCAGCTTAGATAGGGCAACAGGGCCCGTGGGAGCTTTCTTT

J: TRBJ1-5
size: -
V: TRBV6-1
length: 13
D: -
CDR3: CASWKGGNQPQHF
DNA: TGTGCCAGCTGGAAGGGGGGGAATCAGCCCCAGCATTTT